The present T cell receptor beta chain was sequenced within a study of cytomegalovirus exposure and HLA in healthy donors. Primers for the PCR totalled 60 Vbeta and 13 Jbeta. The protocol was immunoSEQ multiplex PCR, while the TCRdb copy is restricted to in-frame clones and leaves out a portion. The table lists around 130,000 clones. Germline V gives CDR1 MDHEN, CDR2 SYDVKM. V was pared by 3 bases and J by 8 bases, with 13 bases between. This CDR3 spans 14 amino acids. The rearrangement joins TRBV28 to TRBJ1-4; a weak D match, TRBD1 (6 bases). Sequenced: PBMCs. The TCR sequence derives from a woman between 55 and 75 years old in good health and CMV-seronegative. In nucleotides, the CDR3 is TGTGCCAGCAGTTTGGGGGGGCGCGAAGAAAAACTGTTTTTT. Its protein is CASSLGGREEKLFF.